The 18 T cell receptor beta chains in this list originate from one sample, sequenced in a study of shared clonotypes between healthy human individuals. The data were produced by immunoSEQ multiplex PCR, yet TCRdb's version contains in-frame clones alone and is incomplete. Here the sample spans over a million clones, 75% to 80% being singletons. Sequenced: memory CD4+ T cells from PBMCs. Subset indicated: CD45RA-negative fraction. These receptors all stem from a man aged 18 to 30 in good health. Some clones in this sample may be carry-over from other donors' samples.

The chain has TRBV4-1 and TRBJ2-5, with D possibly called TRBD1 or TRBD2 (6 bases each). CDR1 MGHRA and CDR2 YSYEKL come from the germline V gene. This CDR3 has 16 residues. The V end was cut by 0 bases, the J end by 4 bases, with 15 bases between. The CDR3 DNA reads TGCGCCAGCAGCCAAGATCGGGGGCTTGGAGGAGAGACCCAGTACTTC. Amino acids: CASSQDRGLGGETQYF.

V is TRBV4-2 and J is TRBJ2-7; D remains ambiguous. Germline V CDR1 and CDR2: LGHNA, YNFKEQ. Trimming shortened V by 5 bases and J by 9 bases, and 20 bases separated the two germline ends. This CDR3 is 14 amino acids long. DNA of the CDR3: TGTGCCAGCAGCTTGGCCGGTACCTTCACCGGGCAGTACTTC. It yields the protein CASSLAGTFTGQYF.

This chain joins TRBV18 and TRBJ2-2; D remains unclear. V was cut by 1 base and J by 5 bases, with 8 bases left in between. In germline, CDR1 is KGHSH, CDR2 LQKENI. This CDR3 region has 14 residues. This CDR3 is CASSPLEKTGELFF. The CDR3 DNA sequence: TGTGCCAGCTCACCACTGGAAAAAACCGGGGAGCTGTTTTTT. The full variable domain, completed using reference TRBV18 and TRBJ2-2, is NAGVMQNPRHLVRRRGQEARLRCSPMKGHSHVYWYRQLPEEGLKFMVYLQKENIIDESGMPKERFSAEFPKEGPSILRIQQVVRGDSAAYFCASSPLEKTGELFFGEGSRLTVL.

V and J are TRBV25-1 and TRBJ2-7, with 8 positions matching TRBD2. V shed 4 bases, J shed 5 bases, and the junction held 13 bases outside the gene matches. The length of the CDR3 is 16 residues. Germline assignment: CDR1 MGHDK and CDR2 SYGVNS. CDR3 in DNA: TGTGCCAGCAGTGCCTCTTCCGGGACTAGTCATAACGAGCAGTACTTC. This gives the protein CASSASSGTSHNEQYF.

This clone showed up just once. This CDR3 is also generated by other DNA sequences in the sample. The DNA for the CDR3 is TGTGCCAGCAGTCTCAGGAGCACAGATACGCAGTATTTT. Its protein product is CASSLRSTDTQYF. This chain uses TRBV28 with TRBJ2-3; unclear D gene. V dropped 5 bases and J dropped 0 bases, with 6 bases sitting between them. Germline CDR1 MDHEN, CDR2 SYDVKM. The CDR3 loop spans 13 amino acids.

This chain joins TRBV7-9 and TRBJ2-2; 11 bases map to TRBD2. The length of the CDR3 is 13 residues. CDR1 SEHNR and CDR2 FQNEAQ come from the germline V gene (reference sequence). V shed 0 bases, J shed 14 bases, and the junction held 2 bases outside the gene matches. This CDR3 reads CASSLASGRALFF. CDR3 bases: TGTGCCAGCAGCTTAGCTAGCGGGAGGGCCCTGTTTTTT.

The chain links TRBV2 to TRBJ2-2; D is perhaps TRBD2 (5 bases). The V end was cut by 3 bases, the J end by 4 bases, with 9 bases between. The CDR3 is made up of 14 amino acids. CDR1 is SNHLY, CDR2 FYNNEI, per germline. Here the CDR3 DNA reads TGTGCCAGCAGTGACCCGGGAATCACCGGGGAGCTGTTTTTT. Translated, it gives CASSDPGITGELFF.

The genes are TRBV6-6 and TRBJ1-2; no reliable D call. The CDR3 contains 14 residues. Germline assignment: CDR1 MNHNY and CDR2 SVGAGI (reference sequence). Trimming pared 8 bases from V and 2 bases from J, leaving 15 bases between. As DNA, the CDR3 is TGTGCCAGCTCCAGAGACGGTATGAACTATGGCTACACCTTC. Amino acids: CASSRDGMNYGYTF.

This chain uses TRBV5-1 with TRBJ2-7; TRBD2 might be the D (5 bases). The CDR3 is 13 residues long. CDR1 SGHRS and CDR2 YFSETQ come from the germline V gene. V was pared by 6 bases and J by 0 bases, with 10 bases between. The CDR3 is CASNGGDSYEQYF. In DNA, the CDR3 is TGCGCCAGCAATGGAGGCGACTCCTACGAGCAGTACTTC.

The V call is TRBV15, the J call TRBJ2-1; D could derive from TRBD1 or TRBD2 (6 bases each). From germline, CDR1 is LNHNV and CDR2 YYDKDF (reference sequence). V shed 0 bases and J shed 8 bases, with 20 bases lying between them. The CDR3 runs to 17 residues. CDR3 bases: TGTGCCACCAGCAGAGAGGTAGGGGGACTCGGGCGAGATGAGCAGTTCTTC. As protein: CATSREVGGLGRDEQFF.

The chain carries TRBV9 and TRBJ2-2, with D maybe TRBD1 (5 bases). Germline V gives CDR1 SGDLS, CDR2 YYNGEE. Trimming took 4 bases from V and 5 from J, leaving 21 bases between them. The CDR3 is 17 residues long. The DNA of the CDR3 is TGTGCCAGCAGCTCCATAGGGGCAGGGAAGGAGACCGGGGAGCTGTTTTTT. This sequence encodes CASSSIGAGKETGELFF.

This clone was counted a few times. The V call is TRBV29-1, the J call TRBJ2-3; D might be TRBD1 (5 bases). The germline gives CDR1 SQVTM, CDR2 ANQGSEA. V was pared by 7 bases and J by 0 bases, with 8 bases between. This CDR3 is built from 12 residues. The CDR3 bases are TGCAGCGCGACAGCTAGCACAGATACGCAGTATTTT. This codes for CSATASTDTQYF.

The chain couples TRBV6-5 to TRBJ1-5; unclear D gene. Germline values: CDR1 MNHEY, CDR2 SVGAGI. The germline V and J ends were trimmed by 6 bases and 6 bases, with 15 bases remaining between them. The CDR3 runs to 14 residues. The CDR3 spells CASSSHLQGQPQHF. The CDR3 DNA sequence: TGTGCCAGCAGCTCCCACTTACAAGGTCAGCCCCAGCATTTT.

The chain has TRBV7-9 and TRBJ2-5; D might be TRBD1 or TRBD2, each matching 5 bases. This CDR3 spans 15 amino acids. The ends were cut back, 5 bases at V and 1 base at J, with 14 bases in the middle. The germline CDR1 and CDR2 sequences are SEHNR and FQNEAQ (reference sequence). For the CDR3, the DNA is TGTGCCAGCAGCACCGGGACGCTCGGCCAAGAGACCCAGTACTTC. It yields the protein CASSTGTLGQETQYF.

The count of this clone is one. With a much larger clone just one base away, this may be a read error. J is TRBJ2-1 and V is TRBV4-1; D is unresolved. This CDR3 is 13 amino acids long. The germline V gene encodes CDR1 MGHRA and CDR2 YSYEKL. The CDR3 sequence: CARSQELPHEQFF. In nucleotides, the CDR3 is TGCGCCCGCAGCCAAGAATTACCCCATGAGCAGTTCTTC.

The CDR3 nucleotides read TGTGCCAGCACCACCAGGATGAACACTGAAGCTTTCTTT. This sequence encodes CASTTRMNTEAFF. The chain joins TRBV6-1 to TRBJ1-1; D is uncertain. CDR1 and CDR2 from the germline V gene are MNHNS and SASEGT. This CDR3 region has 13 residues. V gave up 7 bases and J gave up 0 bases, with 9 bases separating them.

This chain links TRBV5-1 with TRBJ2-3, with D tentatively TRBD1 (5 bases). The CDR3 covers 14 residues. The germline CDR1 and CDR2 sequences are SGHRS and YFSETQ. V lost 0 bases and J 6 bases, leaving 11 bases between the germline ends. CDR3 protein: CASSLGQPVDTQYF. The DNA for the CDR3 is TGCGCCAGCAGCTTGGGACAGCCGGTGGATACGCAGTATTTT.

The rearrangement links TRBV18 to TRBJ1-2; D gene uncertain. V gave up 0 bases and J gave up 8 bases, with 10 bases separating them. The germline gives CDR1 KGHSH, CDR2 LQKENI. This CDR3 has 13 residues. CDR3 loop: CASSPPGLGGYTF. Written as DNA, the CDR3 is TGTGCCAGCTCACCACCAGGACTAGGGGGCTACACCTTC. The whole variable domain, remainder taken from reference TRBV18 and TRBJ1-2, is NAGVMQNPRHLVRRRGQEARLRCSPMKGHSHVYWYRQLPEEGLKFMVYLQKENIIDESGMPKERFSAEFPKEGPSILRIQQVVRGDSAAYFCASSPPGLGGYTFGSGTRLTVV.